These 2 T cell receptor beta chains originate from one sample sequenced in a study of cytomegalovirus exposure and HLA in healthy donors. This table comes from immunoSEQ multiplex PCR, and its TCRdb copy is limited to in-frame clones, with some not included. The sample lists approximately 150,000 clones; 85% to 90% were seen once. Sequences were obtained from PBMCs. The receptors originated from a woman aged 30 to 39 in good health and CMV-seronegative.

V is TRBV30 and J is TRBJ1-1, with D tentatively TRBD1 (5 bases). The V gene lost 2 bases and the J gene lost 5 bases, with 12 bases spanning the gap. The CDR3 contains 13 residues. CDR1 and CDR2 from the germline V gene are GTSNPN and SVGIG (reference sequence). In DNA form, the CDR3 reads TGTGCCTGGAGTTCGCGGGGCGGAACTGAAGCTTTCTTT. This sequence encodes CAWSSRGGTEAFF.

J is TRBJ1-2 and V is TRBV18; TRBD1 aligns across 8 bases. Trimming at V came to 3 bases and at J to 4 bases, leaving 4 bases not matched to a gene. The CDR3 spans 14 residues. Germline values: CDR1 KGHSH, CDR2 LQKENI. This chain's CDR3 is CASSPDRGSYGYTF. CDR3 nucleotides: TGTGCCAGCTCACCCGACAGGGGCAGCTATGGCTACACCTTC.